This T cell receptor beta chain came from a study of blood T cell repertoires in COVID-19. Study information: Samples representing acute and convalescent COVID-19 were sourced from the United States, Italy and Spain.

The method was immunoSEQ multiplex PCR; TCRdb's version includes in-frame clones alone and lacks a portion of them. The sample holds 25,000 or so clones; approximately 90% are singletons and the top ten take around 12%. Per germline, CDR1 SGDLS and CDR2 YYNGEE. V gave up 0 bases and J gave up 0 bases, with 15 bases separating them. The CDR3 contains 18 residues. The sequencing input was peripheral blood. The chain combines TRBV9 with TRBJ2-2; perhaps TRBD1 as D (6 bases). The TCR sequence derives from a woman of 80 years or more with active or convalescent COVID-19. Written as DNA, the CDR3 is TGTGCCAGCAGCGTAGGGGAGTACAGGGCTACGAACACCGGGGAGCTGTTTTTT. Protein: CASSVGEYRATNTGELFF.